Shown below are 7 T cell receptor beta chains from a single sample sequenced in a study of siplizumab effects on memory and regulatory T cells. Profiling relied on immunoSEQ multiplex PCR, and the TCRdb table lists in-frame clones only, not all of them. The sample includes tens of thousands of clones, roughly 93% of them seen just once. The sequenced sample consisted of CD8+ T cells sorted from blood. The receptors shown here come from a human donor in good health.

The chain couples TRBV6-5 to TRBJ2-1; D gene unclear. The ends were cut back, 6 bases at V and 6 bases at J, with 6 bases in the middle. Germline CDR1 MNHEY, CDR2 SVGAGI. This CDR3 is built from 11 residues. CDR3 sequence reads: CASRTGNEQFF. CDR3 nucleotides: TGTGCCAGCAGGACGGGCAATGAGCAGTTCTTC.

This clone was detected a few times. The J gene is TRBJ2-1, the V gene TRBV10-2; 8 bases line up with TRBD2. Germline V lookup: CDR1 WSHSY, CDR2 SAAADI. The CDR3 totals 15 residues. The J segment lost 4 bases and the V segment lost 3 bases, leaving 5 bases of the junction unmatched. Here the CDR3 reads CASSEKTGGYNEQFF. The CDR3 nucleotides read TGCGCCAGCAGTGAAAAAACGGGGGGGTACAATGAGCAGTTCTTC.

This clone was found once. The gene calls are TRBV10-3 and TRBJ1-2; weak D call: TRBD1 (5 bases). Germline CDR1 reads ENHRY; CDR2 reads SYGVKD. The CDR3 runs to 14 residues. V lost 0 bases to trimming and J lost 6 bases, with 11 bases between them. CDR3 DNA: TGTGCCATCAGTGAGTCACAGGATCTGAATGGCTACACCTTC. Amino acid sequence: CAISESQDLNGYTF.

The gene calls are TRBV14 and TRBJ2-5; 7 bases fit TRBD1. Per the germline V gene, CDR1 is SGHDN and CDR2 is FVKESK. The J segment lost 3 bases and the V segment lost 0 bases, leaving 7 bases of the junction unmatched. The CDR3 consists of 16 residues. In nucleotides, the CDR3 is TGTGCCAGCAGCCAAGAAGGGGCAGGGGGAGAAGAGACCCAGTACTTC. Amino acids: CASSQEGAGGEETQYF. Based on the CDR3 plus reference TRBV14 and TRBJ2-5, the full variable domain is EAGVTQFPSHSVIEKGQTVTLRCDPISGHDNLYWYRRVMGKEIKFLLHFVKESKQDESGMPNNRFLAERTGGTYSTLKVQPAELEDSGVYFCASSQEGAGGEETQYFGPGTRLLVL.

The chain combines TRBV5-8 with TRBJ2-7; 8 bases agree with TRBD2. Germline V gene sequence: CDR1 SGHTS, CDR2 YDEGEE. The CDR3 length is 14 residues. The trim removed 10 bases at V and 3 bases at J, leaving 12 bases unmatched. The CDR3 DNA reads TGTGCCGGTAAAAGCGGGAGTGAGGTCTACGAGCAGTACTTC. This encodes CAGKSGSEVYEQYF.

The rearrangement joins TRBV29-1 to TRBJ1-2; 7 bases fit TRBD1. V lost 7 bases to trimming and J lost 8 bases; unmatched junction nucleotides: 16. This CDR3 has 14 amino acids. From germline, CDR1 is SQVTM and CDR2 ANQGSEA. The CDR3 loop reads CSAYISGQASGYTF. The CDR3 bases are TGCAGCGCCTATATCTCAGGACAGGCAAGCGGCTACACCTTC.

The V gene is TRBV7-3, the J gene TRBJ2-1; 9 bases agree with TRBD1. CDR1 is SGHTA and CDR2 is FQGTGA in the germline V gene. The CDR3 extends over 13 amino acids. V gave up 5 bases and J gave up 7 bases; unmatched junction bases: 3. This CDR3 reads CASSPTGGNEQFF. CDR3 DNA sequence: TGTGCCAGCAGCCCGACAGGGGGAAATGAGCAGTTCTTC.